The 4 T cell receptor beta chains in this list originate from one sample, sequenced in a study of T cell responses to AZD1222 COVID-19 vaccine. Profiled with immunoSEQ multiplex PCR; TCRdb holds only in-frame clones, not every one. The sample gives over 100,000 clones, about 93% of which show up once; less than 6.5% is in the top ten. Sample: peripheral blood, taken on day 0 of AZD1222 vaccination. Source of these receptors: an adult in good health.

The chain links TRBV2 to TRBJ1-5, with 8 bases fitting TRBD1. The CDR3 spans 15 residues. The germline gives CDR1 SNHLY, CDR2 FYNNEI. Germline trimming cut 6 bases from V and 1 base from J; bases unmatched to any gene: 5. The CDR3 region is CASSQGQGSNQPQHF. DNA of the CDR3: TGTGCCAGCAGCCAAGGACAGGGAAGCAATCAGCCCCAGCATTTT.

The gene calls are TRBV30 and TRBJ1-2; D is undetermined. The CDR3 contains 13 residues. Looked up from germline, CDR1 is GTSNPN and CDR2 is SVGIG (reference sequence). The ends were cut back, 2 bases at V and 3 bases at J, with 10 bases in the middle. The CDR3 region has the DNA TGTGCCTGGAGTTTGGCCCTTCACTATGGCTACACCTTC. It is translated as CAWSLALHYGYTF.

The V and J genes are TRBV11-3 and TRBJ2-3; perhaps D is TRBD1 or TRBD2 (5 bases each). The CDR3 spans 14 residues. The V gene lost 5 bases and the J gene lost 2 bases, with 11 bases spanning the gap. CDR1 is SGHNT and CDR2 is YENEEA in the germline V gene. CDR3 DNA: TGTGCCAGCAGCCGGGACCCGGCCACAGATACGCAGTATTTT. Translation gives CASSRDPATDTQYF.

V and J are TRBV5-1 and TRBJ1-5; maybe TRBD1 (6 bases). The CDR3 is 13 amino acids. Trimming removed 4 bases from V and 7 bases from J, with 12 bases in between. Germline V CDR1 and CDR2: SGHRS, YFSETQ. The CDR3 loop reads CASSPTGNQPQHF. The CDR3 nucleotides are TGCGCCAGCAGCCCAACAGGGAACCAGCCCCAGCATTTT.